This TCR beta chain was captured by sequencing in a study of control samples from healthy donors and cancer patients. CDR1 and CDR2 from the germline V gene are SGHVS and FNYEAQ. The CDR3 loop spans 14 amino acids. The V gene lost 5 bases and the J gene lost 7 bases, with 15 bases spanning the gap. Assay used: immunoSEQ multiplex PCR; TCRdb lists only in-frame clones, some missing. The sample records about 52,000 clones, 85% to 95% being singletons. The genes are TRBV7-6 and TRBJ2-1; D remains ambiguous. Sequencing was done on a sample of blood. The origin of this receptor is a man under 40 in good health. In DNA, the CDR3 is TGTGCCAGCAGCACCCGAGGAGTAGAGAATGAGCAGTTCTTC. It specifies CASSTRGVENEQFF.